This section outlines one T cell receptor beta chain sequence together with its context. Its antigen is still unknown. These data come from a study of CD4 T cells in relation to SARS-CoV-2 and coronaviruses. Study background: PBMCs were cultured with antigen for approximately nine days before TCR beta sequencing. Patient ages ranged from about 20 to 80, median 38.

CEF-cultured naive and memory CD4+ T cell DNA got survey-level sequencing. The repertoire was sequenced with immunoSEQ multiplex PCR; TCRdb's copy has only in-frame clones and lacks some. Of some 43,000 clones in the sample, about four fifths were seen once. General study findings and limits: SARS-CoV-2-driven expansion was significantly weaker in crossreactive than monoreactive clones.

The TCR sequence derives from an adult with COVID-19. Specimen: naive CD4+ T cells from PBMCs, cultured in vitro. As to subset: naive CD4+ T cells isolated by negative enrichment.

The CDR3 DNA follows: TGTGCCAGCAGGTGGGACAGGCACAATCAGCCCCAGCATTTT. Amino acids: CASRWDRHNQPQHF. The rearrangement joins TRBV28 to TRBJ1-5, with 8 bases that match TRBD1. Germline V lookup: CDR1 MDHEN, CDR2 SYDVKM. The CDR3 is 14 residues long. V lost 6 bases and J lost 3; bases outside the gene matches: 4. Full variable domain (missing parts from reference TRBV28 and TRBJ1-5): DVKVTQSSRYLVKRTGEKVFLECVQDMDHENMFWYRQDPGLGLRLIYFSYDVKMKEKGDIPEGYSVSREKKERFSLILESASTNQTSMYLCASRWDRHNQPQHFGDGTRLSIL.